A single sample gave rise to the 30 T cell receptor beta chains below, sequenced in a study of blood T cell repertoires in COVID-19. Data came from immunoSEQ multiplex PCR; TCRdb stores just in-frame clones and leaves some out. Among 540,000 or so clones listed, roughly nine tenths were seen once. The sample taken for sequencing was peripheral blood. The receptors shown here come from a woman between 45 and 65 years old with COVID-19, enrolled during active disease.

DNA of the CDR3: TGTGCCAGCTACGGGGTCACTGAAGCTTTCTTT. It specifies CASYGVTEAFF. V and J are TRBV13 and TRBJ1-1; D unclear. V lost 8 bases, J lost 4 bases, and 8 bases lay in between. CDR3 size: 11 residues. Germline CDR1 reads PRHDT; CDR2 reads FYEKMQ (reference sequence).

The chain employs TRBV5-4 and TRBJ2-7, with TRBD1 matching over 7 bases. V was clipped by 1 base and J by 3 bases; unmatched bases: 4. The CDR3 has 14 amino acids. Germline CDR1 SGHNT, CDR2 YYREEE (reference sequence). The CDR3: CASSLSGQYYEQYF. CDR3 in DNA: TGTGCCAGCAGCTTGTCGGGACAGTACTACGAGCAGTACTTC.

The chain carries TRBV3-1 (or the pseudogene TRBV3-2) and TRBJ2-3; tentative D call: TRBD1 (5 bases). Looked up from germline, CDR1 is LGHDT and CDR2 is YNNKEL (reference sequence). The CDR3 has 15 amino acids. V lost 0 bases and J 10 bases, leaving 17 bases between the germline ends. The CDR3 loop is CASSQESGLLSSQYF. The CDR3, as DNA: TGTGCCAGCAGCCAAGAATCAGGGCTCCTTTCCTCGCAGTATTTT.

Points on this clone: In the same sample, other DNA sequences code for this CDR3. The chain combines TRBV2 with TRBJ2-7; D not resolved. The CDR3 runs to 12 residues. Deletions cut 6 bases from V and 3 bases from J, with 9 bases between. CDR1 is SNHLY and CDR2 is FYNNEI in the germline V gene. Written as DNA, the CDR3 is TGTGCCAGCAGAGGCGGAAGCTACGAGCAGTACTTC. Translation: CASRGGSYEQYF.

The rearrangement uses TRBV30 and TRBJ1-1; D not certain. CDR3 length: 13 amino acids. The ends were cut back, 4 bases at V and 1 base at J, with 10 bases in the middle. Germline-derived CDR1 and CDR2 are GTSNPN and SVGIG (reference sequence). CDR3 coding DNA: TGTGCCTGGACTGTAGACACGAACACTGAAGCTTTCTTT. This codes for CAWTVDTNTEAFF.

The rearrangement joins TRBV19 to TRBJ1-2, with TRBD1 identical over 7 bases. The germline CDR1 and CDR2 sequences are LNHDA and SQIVND (reference sequence). Germline trimming cut 7 bases from V and 0 bases from J; bases unmatched to any gene: 11. This CDR3 contains 16 residues. The CDR3 DNA reads TGTGCCAGTAAAGGGACAGCGACCGAAACTAACTATGGCTACACCTTC. It codes for CASKGTATETNYGYTF.

The gene calls are TRBV14 and TRBJ2-3, with TRBD1 as a possible D gene (6 bases). The CDR3 has 14 amino acids. The ends were cut back, 4 bases at V and 5 bases at J, with 13 bases in the middle. The germline V gene has CDR1 SGHDN and CDR2 FVKESK. The CDR3 here is CASSRVGQLDTQYF. In DNA form, the CDR3 reads TGTGCCAGCAGCCGCGTAGGACAGCTAGATACGCAGTATTTT.

This clone occurred once. The chain joins TRBV7-9 to TRBJ1-1; D ambiguous. Trimming pared 10 bases from V and 11 bases from J, leaving 20 bases between. The CDR3 contains 12 residues. Germline V gene lookup returns CDR1 SEHNR and CDR2 FQNEAQ (reference sequence). DNA of the CDR3: TGTGCCACCAGAAAAGATGGGCTAACGGCTTTCTTT. As protein: CATRKDGLTAFF.

The chain is built from TRBV30 and TRBJ2-3; possibly TRBD1 for D (5 bases). The CDR3 consists of 14 residues. Trimming took off 3 bases at V and 6 bases at J, with 16 bases between the two ends. Germline assignment: CDR1 GTSNPN and CDR2 SVGIG (reference sequence). The CDR3 is CAWSIGAQSDTQYF. The CDR3 DNA reads as TGTGCCTGGAGCATAGGGGCCCAAAGCGATACGCAGTATTTT.

The chain carries TRBV18 and TRBJ2-5; D call uncertain. CDR1 KGHSH and CDR2 LQKENI come from the germline V gene. The CDR3 sequence is 13 residues long. Trimming pared 3 bases from V and 5 bases from J, leaving 10 bases between. The CDR3: CASSPLPRETQYF. The DNA for the CDR3 is TGTGCCAGCTCACCTCTACCCAGGGAGACCCAGTACTTC.

The chain links TRBV3-1 (or the pseudogene TRBV3-2) to TRBJ2-3; 8 positions agree with TRBD2. The CDR3 extends over 16 amino acids. Losses at the gene ends were 0 bases for V and 2 bases for J; bases not matched to a gene: 4. The germline CDR1 and CDR2 sequences are LGHDT and YNNKEL (reference sequence). CDR3 region: CASSQEAGGLTDTQYF. The CDR3 region has the DNA TGTGCCAGCAGCCAAGAGGCGGGAGGACTCACAGATACGCAGTATTTT.

The chain combines TRBV30 with TRBJ1-1; no reliable D call. The CDR3 runs to 11 residues. V shed 2 bases and J shed 11 bases, with 12 bases lying between them. Germline values: CDR1 GTSNPN, CDR2 SVGIG (reference sequence). CDR3: CAWSPGDKAFF. The CDR3 coding sequence is TGTGCCTGGAGTCCGGGTGATAAGGCTTTCTTT. Looking up the rest from reference TRBV30 and TRBJ1-1 gives the full variable domain: SQTIHQWPATLVQPVGSPLSLECTVEGTSNPNLYWYRQAAGRGLQLLFYSVGIGQISSEVPQNLSASRPQDRQFILSSKKLLLSDSGFYLCAWSPGDKAFFGQGTRLTVV.

Here the CDR3 reads CSASGKGRSGELFF. The CDR3 DNA follows: TGCAGTGCTAGTGGGAAAGGGAGGAGCGGGGAGCTGTTTTTT. J is TRBJ2-2 and V is TRBV20-1, with D tentatively TRBD2 (6 bases). This CDR3 is built from 14 residues. Trimming took off 3 bases at V and 7 bases at J, with 15 bases between the two ends. Germline V lookup: CDR1 DFQATT, CDR2 SNEGSKA (reference sequence).

V and J are TRBV3-1 (or the pseudogene TRBV3-2) and TRBJ1-2; D possibly corresponds to TRBD1 (5 bases). Germline V gives CDR1 LGHDT, CDR2 YNNKEL (reference sequence). This CDR3 has 15 amino acids. V was trimmed by 6 bases and J by 6 bases, leaving 20 bases between them. CDR3 DNA: TGTGCCAGCAGGCAGTCAGGGCCACAAAGGGATGGCTACACCTTC. Residues: CASRQSGPQRDGYTF.

This sequence joins TRBV14 and TRBJ1-1, with no clear D. V dropped 3 bases and J dropped 5 bases, with 19 bases sitting between them. There are 16 residues in the CDR3. Germline CDR1 SGHDN, CDR2 FVKESK. As DNA, the CDR3 is TGTGCCAGCAGCCATCTTGGAAGACCCTTCGGGACTGAAGCTTTCTTT. Residues: CASSHLGRPFGTEAFF.

The CDR3 here is CASRKTESSGNTIYF. For the CDR3, the DNA is TGTGCCAGTAGGAAGACGGAGAGCTCTGGAAACACCATATATTTT. This chain uses TRBV19 with TRBJ1-3; D is unclear. The CDR3 consists of 15 residues. Trimming took off 6 bases at V and 0 bases at J, with 12 bases between the two ends. CDR1 and CDR2 (germline): LNHDA, SQIVND (reference sequence).

J is TRBJ2-1 and V is TRBV5-1; 7 bases map to TRBD1. Germline V gene sequence: CDR1 SGHRS, CDR2 YFSETQ. The CDR3 runs 15 residues. Trimming at V came to 4 bases and at J to 6 bases, leaving 10 bases not matched to a gene. The CDR3 sequence is CASSRVSGQLNEQFF. Here the CDR3 DNA reads TGCGCCAGCAGCCGCGTATCGGGACAGCTCAATGAGCAGTTCTTC.

This clone was detected only once. V usage is TRBV24-1 and J usage is TRBJ1-2; D is ambiguous. The germline CDR1 and CDR2 sequences are KGHDR and SFDVKD. The CDR3 is made up of 13 amino acids. Trimming stripped 5 bases from V and 7 bases from J, with 13 bases between. CDR3 sequence (DNA): TGTGCCACCAGTGGGACGGCCGGGAGTGGCTACACCTTC. Translated: CATSGTAGSGYTF.

This chain joins TRBV28 and TRBJ2-7; TRBD1 agrees at 7 bases. The CDR3 totals 14 residues. Losses at the gene ends were 3 bases for V and 3 bases for J; bases not matched to a gene: 5. The V gene's germline CDR1 is MDHEN and CDR2 SYDVKM. CDR3 nucleotides: TGTGCCAGCAGTTTGGTGACAGGGCTCTACGAGCAGTACTTC. This encodes CASSLVTGLYEQYF.

The chain carries TRBV3-1 (or the pseudogene TRBV3-2) and TRBJ1-1, with D possibly matching TRBD1 (6 bases). V lost 3 bases and J lost 3, with 11 bases in between. The CDR3 extends over 14 amino acids. Germline V lookup: CDR1 LGHDT, CDR2 YNNKEL (reference sequence). CDR3 sequence reads: CASSQRGSDTEAFF. Written as DNA, the CDR3 is TGTGCCAGCAGCCAGAGGGGGTCGGACACTGAAGCTTTCTTT.

This chain links TRBV24-1 with TRBJ2-1; 8 bases are shared with TRBD1. Germline V gene sequence: CDR1 KGHDR, CDR2 SFDVKD. This CDR3 has 16 residues. Unmatched junction bases numbered 8, after V lost 5 bases and J lost 3 bases. CDR3 region: CATSGGLGTGYNEQFF. Here the CDR3 DNA reads TGTGCCACCAGTGGAGGGCTTGGGACAGGCTACAATGAGCAGTTCTTC.

The chain couples TRBV6-5 to TRBJ1-2; the D is unclear. CDR3 length: 15 amino acids. Per the germline V gene, CDR1 is MNHEY and CDR2 is SVGAGI. The V and J ends lost 2 bases and 5 bases respectively, with 15 bases between them. The CDR3 DNA reads TGTGCCAGCAGTTACACCCCGGGAGGCTTTTATGGCTACACCTTC. As protein: CASSYTPGGFYGYTF.

CDR3 protein: CASSHMSGGPGGTQYF. CDR3 sequence (DNA): TGTGCCAGCAGCCATATGTCGGGGGGGCCCGGGGGGACCCAGTACTTC. The V call is TRBV4-2, the J call TRBJ2-5; 8 bases map to TRBD2. V was pared by 3 bases and J by 7 bases, with 13 bases of the junction left unmatched. Looked up from germline, CDR1 is LGHNA and CDR2 is YNFKEQ. This CDR3 spans 16 amino acids.

This rearrangement joins TRBV13 to TRBJ2-3, with 10 positions matching TRBD2. Germline-derived CDR1 and CDR2 are PRHDT and FYEKMQ (reference sequence). The V segment lost 3 bases and the J segment 9 bases; nucleotides outside the gene matches: 12. The CDR3 spans 16 residues. CDR3 DNA sequence: TGTGCCAGCAGCTTCCGTCCGGGTAGCGGGGGGAGGACGCAGTATTTT. As protein: CASSFRPGSGGRTQYF.

This chain links TRBV3-1 (or the pseudogene TRBV3-2) with TRBJ1-1; TRBD1 might be the D (5 bases). The germline V and J ends were trimmed by 3 bases and 5 bases, with 13 bases remaining between them. The CDR3 length is 14 residues. CDR1 is LGHDT and CDR2 is YNNKEL in the germline V gene (reference sequence). The CDR3 protein is CASSHGHLRTEAFF. CDR3 DNA sequence: TGTGCCAGCAGCCATGGACACCTGAGGACTGAAGCTTTCTTT.

The rearrangement uses TRBV28 and TRBJ1-1; D is undetermined. The CDR3 has 15 amino acids. V was clipped by 4 bases and J by 6 bases, with 18 bases between them. Germline V lookup: CDR1 MDHEN, CDR2 SYDVKM. Written as DNA, the CDR3 is TGTGCCAGCAGTTACCCGGGGTCGCTTCGTTCTGAAGCTTTCTTT. Translation: CASSYPGSLRSEAFF.

This clone came up once. This rearrangement joins TRBV2 to TRBJ1-1, with D perhaps matching TRBD1 (5 bases). Per the germline V gene, CDR1 is SNHLY and CDR2 is FYNNEI. The V end was cut by 6 bases, the J end by 2 bases, with 16 bases between. The CDR3 has 15 amino acids. The CDR3 coding sequence is TGTGCCAGCAGGGACACCGGACGACCTAACACTGAAGCTTTCTTT. It codes for CASRDTGRPNTEAFF.

This rearrangement joins TRBV7-2 to TRBJ1-5, with 9 bases aligning to TRBD1. V was clipped by 3 bases and J by 7 bases; unmatched bases: 10. Germline V gene sequence: CDR1 SGHTA, CDR2 FQGNSA. There are 16 residues in the CDR3. CDR3 protein: CASSLVGTGLGQPQHF. CDR3 in DNA: TGTGCCAGCAGCTTGGTAGGGACAGGGTTAGGGCAGCCCCAGCATTTT.

V gene TRBV9 combines with J gene TRBJ2-2; maybe TRBD2 (6 bases). Between the trimmed V and J ends, which lost 6 bases and 2 bases, there was a span of 20 bases. CDR3 length equals 17 residues. Germline V lookup: CDR1 SGDLS, CDR2 YYNGEE. The DNA of the CDR3 is TGTGCCAGCAACAGGCCCCAAGGGACTCCAAACACCGGGGAGCTGTTTTTT. As protein: CASNRPQGTPNTGELFF.

The chain is built from TRBV5-4 and TRBJ1-1; D may be TRBD1 (5 bases). Germline CDR1 and CDR2: SGHNT and YYREEE (reference sequence). CDR3 size: 15 residues. Between the trimmed V and J ends, which lost 4 bases and 2 bases, there was a span of 15 bases. The CDR3 is CASSINGGPNTEAFF. Here the CDR3 DNA reads TGTGCCAGCAGCATTAACGGGGGACCTAACACTGAAGCTTTCTTT.